The clone carrying this TCR beta chain was observed a few times. Antigen specificity is unknown. Of the isolated RNA, all was reverse transcribed, and so the sequenced material was expressed TCRB transcripts. Assay: immunoSEQ multiplex PCR; the TCRdb copy retains only in-frame clones and omits some. The table has hundreds of thousands of clones, around an eighth seen once. The CDR3 loop spans 14 amino acids. V lost 4 bases, J lost 0 bases, and 12 bases lay in between. CDR1 and CDR2 from the germline V gene are SQVTM and ANQGSEA. This specimen comes from a study of beta chain features in type 1 diabetes. The study's findings and limits: TCRB CDR3s were moderately but significantly shorter in Type 1 diabetes patients in all four CD4+ subsets.

J is TRBJ1-1 and V is TRBV29-1, with a weak D call TRBD1 (6 bases). The sample taken for sequencing was naive CD4+ T cells from blood. This TCR was recovered from a young man with type 1 diabetes. In DNA form, the CDR3 reads TGCAGCGTTGTAGGACAGCGTTTGAACACTGAAGCTTTCTTT. Translating it yields CSVVGQRLNTEAFF. Combining the CDR3 with reference TRBV29-1 and TRBJ1-1 gives the whole variable domain SAVISQKPSRDICQRGTSLTIQCQVDSQVTMMFWYRQQPGQSLTLIATANQGSEATYESGFVIDKFPISRPNLTFSTLTVSNMSPEDSSIYLCSVVGQRLNTEAFFGQGTRLTVV.